The clone carrying this T cell receptor beta chain was seen a few times. This entry is derived from a study of cytomegalovirus exposure and HLA in healthy donors. Study overall: A subsequent analysis stated that the 95 to 150 validation repertoires were run on the same platform as the approximately 610 first-cohort repertoires.

Sequenced by immunoSEQ multiplex PCR; TCRdb stores in-frame clones only, minus some. The top ten hold around 3% of the sample, which has approximately 210,000 clones, around nine tenths seen once. Trimming stripped 6 bases from V and 0 bases from J, with 8 bases between. The V gene's germline CDR1 is MDHEN and CDR2 SYDVKM. This CDR3 comprises 13 residues. Sequenced input: PBMCs. The receptor was derived from a woman aged 18-29 years in good health and CMV-seronegative. V is TRBV28 and J is TRBJ1-2; D uncertain. The CDR3 coding sequence is TGTGCCAGCAGGACGGGAGCTAACTATGGCTACACCTTC. It encodes CASRTGANYGYTF.